The sequence of this T cell receptor beta chain was determined in a study of blood T cell repertoires in COVID-19. Between the trimmed V and J ends, which lost 4 bases and 9 bases, there was a span of 10 bases. Per germline, CDR1 SGHTA and CDR2 FQGNSA. This CDR3 spans 12 amino acids. The table came from immunoSEQ multiplex PCR; TCRdb's copy has only in-frame clones and leaves some out. This table holds around 58,000 clones, approximately 82% found once. The sequencing input was peripheral blood. The chain links TRBV7-2 to TRBJ2-1, with D uncertain. This TCR was sampled from a human donor in a cohort sampled during active COVID-19. The CDR3 DNA reads as TGTGCCAGCAGCTACCCCACGGGTGAGCAGTTCTTC. It is translated as CASSYPTGEQFF.